This TCR beta chain was documented in a study of shared clonotypes between healthy human individuals. As for the study in general: Per donor, three plates held CD4 naive cells, three held CD4 memory, two held CD8 naive and one held CD8 memory.

Data came from immunoSEQ multiplex PCR; TCRdb stores just in-frame clones and leaves some out. The sample has 2 million to 2.5 million clones, just under 95% seen once. All donors were healthy HIV-negative adults lacking recent acute infections or vaccinations. There were only Caucasian adults among the donors, and all lived in Nashville, Tennessee. In the CD4+ fraction, cells were divided into CD45RA+ naive and CD45RA-negative memory subsets. As regards this clone: The sample contains more than one DNA sequence encoding this CDR3.

V lost 7 bases and J 4 bases, leaving 10 bases between the germline ends. The CDR3 is made up of 11 amino acids. Looked up from germline, CDR1 is SQVTM and CDR2 is ANQGSEA. V usage is TRBV29-1 and J usage is TRBJ1-2, with D tentatively TRBD1 (5 bases). The source material was naive CD4+ T cells from PBMCs. Subset described: CD45RA+ positively selected. The source of this sequence is a man aged 18 to 29 in good health. Some clones in this sample may be carry-over from other donors' samples. CDR3 residues: CSGGSFYGYTF. The CDR3 DNA is TGCAGCGGGGGGAGTTTCTATGGCTACACCTTC.